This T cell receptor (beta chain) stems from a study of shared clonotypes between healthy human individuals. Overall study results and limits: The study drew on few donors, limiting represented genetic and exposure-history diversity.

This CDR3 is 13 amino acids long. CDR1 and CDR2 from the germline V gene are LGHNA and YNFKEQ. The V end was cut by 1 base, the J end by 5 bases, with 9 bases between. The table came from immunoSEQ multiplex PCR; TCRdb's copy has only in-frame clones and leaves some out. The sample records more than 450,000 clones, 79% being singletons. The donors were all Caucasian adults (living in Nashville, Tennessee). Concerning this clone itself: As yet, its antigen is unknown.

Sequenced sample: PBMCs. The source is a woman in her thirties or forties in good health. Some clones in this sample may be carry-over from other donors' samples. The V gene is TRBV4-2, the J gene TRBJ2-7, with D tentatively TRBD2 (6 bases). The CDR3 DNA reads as TGTGCCAGCAGCCAAGCGGCGGGACACGAGCAGTACTTC. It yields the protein CASSQAAGHEQYF.